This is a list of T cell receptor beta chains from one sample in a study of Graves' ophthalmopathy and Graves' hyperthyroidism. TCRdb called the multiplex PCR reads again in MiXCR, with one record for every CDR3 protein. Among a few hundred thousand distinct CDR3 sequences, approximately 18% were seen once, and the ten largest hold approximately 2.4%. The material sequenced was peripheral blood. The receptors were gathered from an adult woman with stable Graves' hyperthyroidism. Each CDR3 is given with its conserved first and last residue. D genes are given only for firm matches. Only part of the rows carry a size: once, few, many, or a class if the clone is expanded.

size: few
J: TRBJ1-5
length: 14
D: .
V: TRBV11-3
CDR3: CASSLMMDSQPQHF
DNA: TGTGCCAGCAGCTTAATGATGGACAGTCAGCCCCAGCATTTT

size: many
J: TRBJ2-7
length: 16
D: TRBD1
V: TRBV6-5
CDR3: CASSSQPGQGLYEQYF
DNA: TGTGCCAGCAGTTCCCAACCGGGACAGGGTCTCTACGAGCAGTACTTC

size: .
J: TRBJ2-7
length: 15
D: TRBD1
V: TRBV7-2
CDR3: CASSSWTGPLYEQYF
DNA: TGTGCCAGCAGCTCATGGACAGGACCCCTCTACGAGCAGTACTTC

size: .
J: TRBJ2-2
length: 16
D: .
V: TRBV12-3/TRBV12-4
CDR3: CASNAPGLRYTGELFF
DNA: TGTGCCAGCAATGCACCAGGCCTTAGGTACACCGGGGAGCTGTTTTTT

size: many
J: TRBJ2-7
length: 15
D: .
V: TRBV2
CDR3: CASTSLLTLSYEQYF
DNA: TGTGCCAGCACCTCATTATTAACCCTCTCCTACGAGCAGTACTTC

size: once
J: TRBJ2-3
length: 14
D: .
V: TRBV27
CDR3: CASSPGTTGDTQYF
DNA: TGTGCCAGCAGTCCAGGGACAACCGGAGATACGCAGTATTTT

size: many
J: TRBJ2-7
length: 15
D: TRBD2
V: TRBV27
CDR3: CASSSYTRGGYEQYF
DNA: TGTGCCAGCAGTTCCTACACCCGGGGAGGGTACGAGCAGTACTTC

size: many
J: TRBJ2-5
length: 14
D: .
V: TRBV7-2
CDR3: CASRNRAPQETQYF
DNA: TGTGCCAGCAGAAATCGGGCTCCCCAAGAGACCCAGTACTTC

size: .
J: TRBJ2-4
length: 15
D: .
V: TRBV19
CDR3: CASKEQGGIKNIQYF
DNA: TGTGCCAGCAAGGAACAGGGAGGTATCAAAAACATTCAGTACTTC

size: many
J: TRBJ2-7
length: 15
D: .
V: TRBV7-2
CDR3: CASSYEGGFTYEQYF
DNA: TGTGCCAGCAGCTACGAAGGGGGTTTTACCTACGAGCAGTACTTC

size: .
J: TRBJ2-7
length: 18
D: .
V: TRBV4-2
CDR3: CASSQEIVGPTDAYEQYF
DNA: TGTGCCAGCAGCCAAGAGATCGTGGGGCCTACTGACGCCTACGAGCAGTACTTC

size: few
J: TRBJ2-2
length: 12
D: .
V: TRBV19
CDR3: CASKPITGELFF
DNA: TGTGCCAGTAAACCGATTACCGGGGAGCTGTTTTTT

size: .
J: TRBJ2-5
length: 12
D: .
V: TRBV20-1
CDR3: CSASSRTGTQYF
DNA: TGCAGTGCTAGTTCGAGAACTGGGACCCAGTACTTC

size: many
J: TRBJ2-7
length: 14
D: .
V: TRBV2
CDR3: CASSEARGSAEQYF
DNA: TGTGCCAGCAGTGAAGCGAGGGGATCTGCCGAGCAGTACTTC

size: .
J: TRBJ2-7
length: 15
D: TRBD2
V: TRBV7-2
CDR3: CASSIGLAGVSEQYF
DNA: TGTGCCAGCAGCATTGGACTAGCGGGGGTGAGCGAGCAGTACTTC

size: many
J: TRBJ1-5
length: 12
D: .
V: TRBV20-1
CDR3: CSAGPLGQPQHF
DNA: TGCAGTGCTGGGCCTCTGGGTCAGCCCCAGCATTTT

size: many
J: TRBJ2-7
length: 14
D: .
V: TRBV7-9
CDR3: CASSLGAFGDEQYF
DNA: TGTGCCAGCAGCTTAGGTGCTTTCGGGGATGAGCAGTACTTC

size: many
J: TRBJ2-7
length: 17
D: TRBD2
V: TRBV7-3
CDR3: CASSLTSASGSRDEQYF
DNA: TGTGCCAGCAGCTTAACGTCGGCTAGCGGGAGCAGAGACGAGCAGTACTTC

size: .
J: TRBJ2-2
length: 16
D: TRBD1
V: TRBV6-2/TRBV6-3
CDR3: CASSPRDRAGTGELFF
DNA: TGTGCCAGCAGTCCCAGGGACAGGGCAGGCACCGGGGAGCTGTTTTTT

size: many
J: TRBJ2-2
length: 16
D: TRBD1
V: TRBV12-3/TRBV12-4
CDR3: CASSWTGPRHTGELFF
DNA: TGTGCCAGCAGTTGGACAGGGCCACGACACACCGGGGAGCTGTTTTTT

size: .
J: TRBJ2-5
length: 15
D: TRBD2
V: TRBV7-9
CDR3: CASSFLAGHQETQYF
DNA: TGTGCCAGCAGCTTCCTAGCGGGGCACCAAGAGACCCAGTACTTC

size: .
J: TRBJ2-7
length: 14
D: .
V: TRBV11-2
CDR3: CASGLFGGPYEQYF
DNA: TGTGCCAGCGGCTTATTTGGGGGACCATACGAGCAGTACTTC

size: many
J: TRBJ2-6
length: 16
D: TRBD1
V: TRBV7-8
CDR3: CASSLAGGLGANVLTF
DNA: TGTGCCAGCAGCTTAGCAGGGGGCCTTGGGGCCAACGTCCTGACTTTC

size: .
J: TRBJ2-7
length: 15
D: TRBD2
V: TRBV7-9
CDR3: CASSPPGTRENEQYF
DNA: TGTGCCAGCAGCCCCCCCGGGACTAGAGAAAACGAGCAGTACTTC

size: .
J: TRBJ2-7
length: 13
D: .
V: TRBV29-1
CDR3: CSVGAKAGYEQYF
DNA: TGCAGCGTTGGAGCCAAGGCGGGCTACGAGCAGTACTTC

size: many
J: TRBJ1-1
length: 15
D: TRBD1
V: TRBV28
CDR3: CASSETGTGVPEAFF
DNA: TGTGCCAGCAGTGAGACCGGGACAGGGGTCCCCGAAGCTTTCTTT

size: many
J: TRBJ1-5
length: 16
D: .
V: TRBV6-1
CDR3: CASSEPVEAVNQPQHF
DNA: TGTGCCAGCAGTGAACCGGTGGAGGCGGTCAATCAGCCCCAGCATTTT

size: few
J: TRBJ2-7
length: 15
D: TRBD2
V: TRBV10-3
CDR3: CAISAGGGASYEQYF
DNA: TGTGCCATCAGTGCGGGCGGGGGGGCCTCCTACGAGCAGTACTTC

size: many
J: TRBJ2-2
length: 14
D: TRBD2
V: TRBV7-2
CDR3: CASSLGLAPGELFF
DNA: TGTGCCAGCAGCTTGGGACTAGCCCCCGGGGAGCTGTTTTTT

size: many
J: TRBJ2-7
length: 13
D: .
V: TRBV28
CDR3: CASSLVSFGEQYF
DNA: TGTGCCAGCAGTTTAGTTTCCTTTGGGGAGCAGTACTTC

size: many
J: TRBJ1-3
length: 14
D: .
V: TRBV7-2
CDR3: CASSSAGSGNTIYF
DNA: TGTGCCAGCAGCTCTGCAGGGTCCGGAAACACCATATATTTT

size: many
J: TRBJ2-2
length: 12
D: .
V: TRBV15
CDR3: CATSLAAGELFF
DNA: TGTGCCACCAGCTTGGCGGCCGGGGAGCTGTTTTTT

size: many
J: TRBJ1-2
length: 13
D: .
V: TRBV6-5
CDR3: CASRSTANYGYTF
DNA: TGTGCCAGCAGAAGTACAGCTAACTATGGCTACACCTTC

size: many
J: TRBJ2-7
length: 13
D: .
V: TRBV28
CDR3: CASSLSETYEQYF
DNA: TGTGCCAGCAGTTTATCAGAAACCTACGAGCAGTACTTC

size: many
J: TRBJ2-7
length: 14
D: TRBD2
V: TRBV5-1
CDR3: CASSPGTSGLEQYF
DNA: TGCGCCAGCAGCCCCGGGACTAGCGGGCTCGAGCAGTACTTC

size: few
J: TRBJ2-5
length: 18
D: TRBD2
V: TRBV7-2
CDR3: CASSLQGGGPFNQETQYF
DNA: TGTGCCAGCTCCCTCCAGGGCGGGGGGCCATTCAACCAAGAGACCCAGTACTTC

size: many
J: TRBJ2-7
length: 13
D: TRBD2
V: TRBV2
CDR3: CASSGLAGGEQYF
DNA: TGTGCCAGCAGTGGACTAGCGGGAGGCGAGCAGTACTTC

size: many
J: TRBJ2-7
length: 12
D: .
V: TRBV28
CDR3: CATLRPTYEQYF
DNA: TGTGCCACTCTCCGTCCTACCTACGAGCAGTACTTC

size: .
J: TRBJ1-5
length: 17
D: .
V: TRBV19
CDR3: CASSMVPWGNLIQPQHF
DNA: TGTGCCAGTAGTATGGTGCCCTGGGGAAATTTGATTCAGCCCCAGCATTTT

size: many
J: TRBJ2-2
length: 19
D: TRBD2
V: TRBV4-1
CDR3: CASSQSRGREGRATGELFF
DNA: TGCGCCAGCAGCCAAAGTCGGGGTCGGGAGGGCCGGGCCACCGGGGAGCTGTTTTTT

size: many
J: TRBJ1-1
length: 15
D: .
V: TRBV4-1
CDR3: CASSQGKGLNTEAFF
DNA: TGCGCCAGCAGCCAAGGTAAAGGGCTAAACACTGAAGCTTTCTTT

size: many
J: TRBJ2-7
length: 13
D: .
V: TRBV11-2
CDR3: CASSLGGQYEQYF
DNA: TGTGCCAGCAGCTTAGGAGGGCAGTACGAGCAGTACTTC

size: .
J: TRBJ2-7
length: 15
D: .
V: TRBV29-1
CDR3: CSVVGQRRNTYEQYF
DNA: TGCAGCGTTGTCGGGCAGCGGAGAAACACCTACGAGCAGTACTTC

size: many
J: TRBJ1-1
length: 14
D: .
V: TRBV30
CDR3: CAWSVTAEGSEAFF
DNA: TGTGCCTGGAGTGTTACCGCGGAGGGTTCTGAAGCTTTCTTT

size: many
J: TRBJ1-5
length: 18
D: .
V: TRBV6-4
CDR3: CASSDSTGQRLSNQPQHF
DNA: TGTGCCAGCAGTGACTCCACTGGACAGCGACTTAGCAATCAGCCCCAGCATTTT

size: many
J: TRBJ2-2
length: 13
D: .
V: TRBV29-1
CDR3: CSVRPSLGGELFF
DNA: TGCAGCGTTCGACCCTCTTTGGGCGGGGAGCTGTTTTTT

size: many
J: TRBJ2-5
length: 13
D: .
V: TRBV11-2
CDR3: CASSFGSQETQYF
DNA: TGTGCCAGCAGCTTCGGGTCACAAGAGACCCAGTACTTC

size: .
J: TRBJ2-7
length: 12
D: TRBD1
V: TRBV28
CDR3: CASSTQGDEQYF
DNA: TGTGCCAGCAGTACACAGGGGGACGAGCAGTACTTC

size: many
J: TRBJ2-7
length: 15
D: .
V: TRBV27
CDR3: CASSLIGGQLDEQYF
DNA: TGTGCCAGCAGTTTAATCGGGGGGCAGCTTGACGAGCAGTACTTC

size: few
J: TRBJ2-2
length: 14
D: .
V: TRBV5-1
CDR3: CASSLAWLSGELFF
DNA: TGCGCCAGCAGCTTGGCCTGGCTTTCCGGGGAGCTGTTTTTT